The next 11 T cell receptor beta chains were all read from a single sample in a study of CD8 T cells in Susac syndrome. The RNA input was about 0.5 to 1 ug, and it was reverse transcribed with random hexamers. Each CDR3 protein gets one entry after TCRdb re-called the immunoSEQ multiplex PCR reads with MiXCR. The table lists about 120,000 distinct CDR3 sequences, 85% to 95% of them singletons, with around 0.12% in the top ten. The sample was CD8+ T cells from PBMCs. The receptors originated from a human donor in good health.

J is TRBJ1-5 and V is TRBV23-1, with a tentative D call TRBD1 (5 bases). TRBV23-1 falls under the ORF class, with uncertain function. The CDR3 consists of 22 residues. Trimming pared 1 base from V and 0 bases from J, leaving 28 bases between. CDR3 amino acids: CASSQLTPEHGTRRDSNQPQHF. The CDR3 DNA reads as TGCGCCAGCAGTCAATTAACACCCGAACACGGGACCCGGCGTGATAGCAATCAGCCCCAGCATTTT.

This rearrangement joins TRBV20-1 to TRBJ1-5, with a weak D call TRBD1 (6 bases). Trimming removed 3 bases at V and 4 bases at J, with 16 bases between. This CDR3 is 15 amino acids long. CDR1 DFQATT and CDR2 SNEGSKA come from the germline V gene (reference sequence). Here the CDR3 reads CSASLPGGTNQPQHF. The DNA for the CDR3 is TGCAGTGCTAGTCTTCCCGGGGGCACAAATCAGCCCCAGCATTTT.

The V gene is TRBV27, the J gene TRBJ2-1; TRBD1 or TRBD2 may be the D gene (5 bases each). The germline V and J ends were trimmed by 5 bases and 6 bases, with 17 bases remaining between them. The CDR3 consists of 15 residues. The germline V gene encodes CDR1 MNHEY and CDR2 SMNVEV (reference sequence). The CDR3 nucleotides read TGTGCCAGCAGTCCCCTTGGGGGATCAGGCAATGAGCAGTTCTTC. Translating gives CASSPLGGSGNEQFF.

The count of this clonotype is one. The chain is built from TRBV15 and TRBJ1-5; D unclear. Germline V lookup: CDR1 LNHNV, CDR2 YYDKDF (reference sequence). This CDR3 has 14 amino acids. V was clipped by 1 base and J by 6 bases, with 10 bases between them. The CDR3 nucleotides read TGTGCCACCAGCAGAGGCATTAATACTCAGCCCCAGCATTTT. It encodes CATSRGINTQPQHF.

The chain links TRBV20-1 to TRBJ1-5; 7 bases line up with TRBD1. Trimming took 5 bases from V and 2 from J; bases not matched to a gene: 12. The CDR3 has 16 residues. In germline, CDR1 is DFQATT, CDR2 SNEGSKA (reference sequence). The CDR3, as DNA: TGCAGTGCTGTCCGAGACAGGGAGGTTCGCAATCAGCCCCAGCATTTT. This gives the protein CSAVRDREVRNQPQHF.

The chain carries TRBV7-3 and TRBJ2-3, with D perhaps TRBD2 (6 bases). Germline V gives CDR1 SGHTA, CDR2 FQGTGA. V gave up 1 base and J gave up 0 bases, with 14 bases separating them. This CDR3 is built from 17 residues. This CDR3 is CASSLIASASSTDTQYF. In nucleotides, the CDR3 is TGTGCCAGCAGCTTAATTGCTAGCGCCTCTAGCACAGATACGCAGTATTTT.

The sample holds one count of this clonotype. The J gene is TRBJ2-1, the V gene TRBV9, with D perhaps matching TRBD2 (6 bases). The germline V gene encodes CDR1 SGDLS and CDR2 YYNGEE. Trimming left V 1 base short and J 10 bases short, with 9 bases between. This CDR3 comprises 12 residues. The CDR3 loop is CASSVMGGEQFF. The CDR3 nucleotides are TGTGCCAGCAGCGTAATGGGAGGCGAGCAGTTCTTC.

CDR3 amino acids: CASSSGRADTQYF. In DNA, the CDR3 is TGTGCCAGCAGTAGCGGGAGGGCAGATACGCAGTATTTT. This chain connects TRBV5-4 to TRBJ2-3; 11 bases fit TRBD2. The CDR3 spans 13 residues. V gave up 5 bases and J gave up 4 bases; unmatched junction bases: 0. CDR1 is SGHNT and CDR2 is YYREEE in the germline V gene (reference sequence).

The chain links TRBV19 to TRBJ1-1; no reliable D call. The CDR3 totals 14 residues. CDR1 LNHDA and CDR2 SQIVND come from the germline V gene (reference sequence). Trimming cost V 2 bases and J 1 base, with 8 bases left between them. CDR3 bases: TGTGCCAGTAGTATACTAGCCAAGAACACTGAAGCTTTCTTT. Translation: CASSILAKNTEAFF.

This chain connects TRBV7-3 to TRBJ1-2, with 9 bases lining up with TRBD1. CDR1 and CDR2 (germline): SGHTA, FQGTGA. The CDR3 runs to 13 residues. Losses at the gene ends were 6 bases for V and 6 bases for J; bases not matched to a gene: 5. CDR3 sequence (DNA): TGTGCCAGCAGTCCTGGGACAGGGAATGGCTACACCTTC. This gives the protein CASSPGTGNGYTF.

The rearrangement uses TRBV3-1 and TRBJ1-6; D gene uncertain. The germline V gene encodes CDR1 LGHDT and CDR2 YNNKEL (reference sequence). The ends were cut back, 2 bases at V and 7 bases at J, with 9 bases in the middle. The CDR3 is made up of 14 amino acids. The CDR3 DNA reads as TGTGCCAGCAGCCAAAGGGAAGTAAATTCACCCCTCCACTTT. As protein: CASSQREVNSPLHF.